Listed here are 19 T cell receptor beta chains from one sample, sequenced in a study of T cell changes during pregnancy in multiple sclerosis (dated by TCRdb to about 2019). The method was the immunoSEQ multiplex PCR assay. Imported from immuneACCESS, the table was reduced by TCRdb to in-frame sequences with V and J called. These copies leave out some clones; in studies compared against another copy, an unresolved V gene accounts for under half, and the cause of the remainder is not known. In this sample the table shows tens of thousands of clones, 92% of which occur a single time. Approximately 0.64% of the sample is held by the ten biggest clonotypes. The sequences come from CD4+ T cells from peripheral blood mononuclear cells, collected after pregnancy. The source of these receptors is a female donor with multiple sclerosis, enrolled in a pregnancy study.

The genes are TRBV7-2 and TRBJ2-3; 8 bases align to TRBD2. With V trimmed by 3 bases and J by 2 bases, 4 bases remained unmatched. The CDR3 is 15 residues long. Germline lookup yields CDR1 SGHTA and CDR2 FQGNSA. DNA for the CDR3: TGTGCCAGCAGCTTCGGGGGGGAAAACACAGATACGCAGTATTTT. It specifies CASSFGGENTDTQYF.

In its sample, this clone was seen once. This rearrangement joins TRBV29-1 to TRBJ2-3, with D uncertain. CDR1 and CDR2 from the germline V gene are SQVTM and ANQGSEA. Trimming stripped 7 bases from V and 5 bases from J, with 7 bases between. CDR3 length equals 10 residues. This CDR3 reads CSAQRDTQYF. CDR3 in DNA: TGCAGCGCCCAGCGAGATACGCAGTATTTT.

The chain has TRBV7-9 and TRBJ1-3; D gene ambiguous. The length of the CDR3 is 13 residues. CDR1 is SEHNR and CDR2 is FQNEAQ in the germline V gene (reference sequence). V was shortened by 5 bases and J by 9 bases, with 14 bases between the two germline ends. The CDR3 DNA sequence: TGTGCCAGCAGCCGGGGAGAAAGCGGCACCATATATTTT. It codes for CASSRGESGTIYF.

This chain joins TRBV10-3 and TRBJ2-1, with 12 positions matching TRBD2. Trimming cost V 10 bases and J 9 bases; bases outside gene matches: 7. The CDR3 covers 13 residues. The V gene's germline CDR1 is ENHRY and CDR2 SYGVKD. The chain's CDR3 is CASSGTSGFEQFF. The CDR3 DNA sequence: TGTGCCAGCTCCGGGACTAGCGGGTTTGAGCAGTTCTTC.

V is TRBV10-3 and J is TRBJ1-2; possible D gene TRBD1, 6 bases. CDR3 length: 13 amino acids. V dropped 8 bases and J dropped 2 bases, with 12 bases sitting between them. Germline V gene data show CDR1 as ENHRY and CDR2 as SYGVKD. The CDR3 sequence: CAIGGGANYGYTF. The CDR3 nucleotides read TGTGCCATCGGCGGGGGGGCCAACTATGGCTACACCTTC.

V and J are TRBV7-8 and TRBJ1-2, with D possibly TRBD1 on 5 matching bases. CDR1 is SGHVS and CDR2 is FQNEAQ in the germline V gene. V lost 8 bases, J lost 5 bases, and 12 bases lay in between. This CDR3 region has 12 residues. CDR3 in amino acids: CASWQGTYGYTF. The CDR3 nucleotides are TGTGCCAGCTGGCAGGGAACTTATGGCTACACCTTC.

The chain combines TRBV11-2 with TRBJ1-4, with a tentative D call TRBD1 (6 bases). The V gene lost 0 bases and the J gene lost 7 bases, with 12 bases spanning the gap. This CDR3 region has 15 residues. From germline, CDR1 is SGHAT and CDR2 FQNNGV. In nucleotides, the CDR3 is TGTGCCAGCAGCTTAGATAGGGGGAACATTGAAAAACTGTTTTTT. This sequence encodes CASSLDRGNIEKLFF.

The rearrangement links TRBV7-9 to TRBJ1-3; 8 bases are a match to TRBD1. The CDR3 extends over 15 amino acids. V dropped 4 bases and J dropped 3; count of bases not matched to a gene: 5. Germline V CDR1 and CDR2: SEHNR, FQNEAQ (reference sequence). The CDR3 spells CASSSGQGGGNTIYF. The CDR3 DNA is TGTGCCAGCAGCTCCGGACAGGGTGGTGGAAACACCATATATTTT.

This chain uses TRBV28 with TRBJ2-2, with TRBD1 matching 8 bases. The J segment lost 7 bases and the V segment lost 5 bases, leaving 9 bases of the junction unmatched. This CDR3 is 15 amino acids long. Germline values: CDR1 MDHEN, CDR2 SYDVKM. The DNA of the CDR3 is TGTGCCAGCAGTCCGCGGACAGGGAAAGTCGGGGAGCTGTTTTTT. This codes for CASSPRTGKVGELFF.

The chain links TRBV5-6 to TRBJ2-3; 9 bases match TRBD2. After removal of 0 bases from V and 1 base from J, the junction contained 9 bases not matched to a gene. Germline CDR1 and CDR2: SGHDT and YYEEEE. The CDR3 consists of 18 residues. The CDR3 region is CASSLDRGRTSGTDTQYF. Written as DNA, the CDR3 is TGTGCCAGCAGCTTGGACAGGGGACGGACTAGCGGCACAGATACGCAGTATTTT. Full variable domain (outside the CDR3, taken from reference TRBV5-6 and TRBJ2-3): DAGVTQSPTHLIKTRGQQVTLRCSPKSGHDTVSWYQQALGQGPQFIFQYYEEEERQRGNFPDRFSGHQFPNYSSELNVNALLLGDSALYLCASSLDRGRTSGTDTQYFGPGTRLTVL.

This sequence joins TRBV5-1 and TRBJ2-7; TRBD2 agrees at 13 bases. Germline CDR1 reads SGHRS; CDR2 reads YFSETQ. Losses at the gene ends were 5 bases for V and 1 base for J; bases not matched to a gene: 6. There are 16 residues in the CDR3. The CDR3 DNA follows: TGCGCCAGCAGGAGGACTAGCGGGGGCCCTTCCTACGAGCAGTACTTC. It specifies CASRRTSGGPSYEQYF.

V and J are TRBV6-6 and TRBJ2-3; 7 bases match TRBD2. V lost 10 bases and J lost 5; bases outside the gene matches: 9. The germline CDR1 and CDR2 sequences are MNHNY and SVGAGI (reference sequence). This CDR3 contains 13 residues. The DNA for the CDR3 is TGTGCCACACGGGCTAGCGGTGAAGATACGCAGTATTTT. Translated, it gives CATRASGEDTQYF.

V usage is TRBV18 and J usage is TRBJ1-2; TRBD1 aligns across 7 bases. Germline V CDR1 and CDR2: KGHSH, LQKENI. The V segment lost 5 bases and the J segment 6 bases; nucleotides outside the gene matches: 6. The CDR3 has 13 amino acids. In DNA, the CDR3 is TGTGCCAGCTCAACCCGGGACAGCCATGGCTACACCTTC. Encoded protein: CASSTRDSHGYTF.

V gene TRBV9 combines with J gene TRBJ1-2; no firm D call. Between the trimmed V and J ends, which lost 0 bases and 4 bases, there was a span of 4 bases. The CDR3 contains 12 residues. CDR1 is SGDLS, CDR2 YYNGEE, per germline. Here the CDR3 DNA reads TGTGCCAGCAGCGTAGACAGCTATGGCTACACCTTC. As protein: CASSVDSYGYTF.

A remark on this clone: An end of the junction differs from the germline gene, which may be a read error. V usage is TRBV7-7 and J usage is TRBJ2-7; 7 positions match TRBD2. In germline, CDR1 is SSHAT, CDR2 FNYEAQ (reference sequence). The CDR3 is made up of 15 amino acids. In nucleotides, the CDR3 is TGTGCTAGCAGCTTAGCGAGCGGCGGGGGCTACGAGCAGTACTTC. This sequence encodes CASSLASGGGYEQYF. The whole variable domain, filled in from reference TRBV7-7 and TRBJ2-7, reads GAGVSQSPRYKVTKRGQDVTLRCDPISSHATLYWYQQALGQGPEFLTYFNYEAQPDKSGLPSDRFSAERPEGSISTLTIQRTEQRDSAMYRCASSLASGGGYEQYFGPGTRLTVT.

This sequence joins TRBV4-2 and TRBJ1-4; D perhaps matches TRBD1 (6 bases). Germline V lookup: CDR1 LGHNA, CDR2 YNFKEQ. Between the trimmed V and J ends, which lost 4 bases and 5 bases, there was a span of 20 bases. The CDR3 is made up of 17 amino acids. The CDR3 DNA follows: TGTGCCAGCAGCCTAGGCGGGGGGGGGCAGGGGAATGAAAAACTGTTTTTT. Protein: CASSLGGGGQGNEKLFF.

The chain joins TRBV7-2 to TRBJ1-3; 8 bases map to TRBD1. The V and J ends lost 1 base and 5 bases, in that order; junction bases with no gene match: 7. This CDR3 region has 16 residues. Per germline, CDR1 SGHTA and CDR2 FQGNSA. DNA of the CDR3: TGTGCCAGCAGCTTAGGGCGTACAGGGGGAAGAAACACCATATATTTT. Its translation is CASSLGRTGGRNTIYF. The full variable domain, its missing parts supplied by reference TRBV7-2 and TRBJ1-3, is GAGVSQSPSNKVTEKGKDVELRCDPISGHTALYWYRQSLGQGLEFLIYFQGNSAPDKSGLPSDRFSAERTGGSVSTLTIQRTQQEDSAVYLCASSLGRTGGRNTIYFGEGSWLTVV.

The chain carries TRBV7-3 and TRBJ1-2; a possible D gene is TRBD1 (5 bases). The CDR3 contains 16 residues. In germline, CDR1 is SGHTA, CDR2 FQGTGA. V was cut by 2 bases and J by 1 base, with 14 bases left in between. This CDR3 is CASSLSPDRLNYGYTF. CDR3 in DNA: TGTGCCAGCAGCTTATCTCCAGACAGACTTAACTATGGCTACACCTTC.

The J gene is TRBJ1-2, the V gene TRBV5-4; D is unresolved. The CDR3 consists of 13 residues. Trimming removed 0 bases from V and 3 bases from J, with 6 bases in between. Germline assignment: CDR1 SGHNT and CDR2 YYREEE (reference sequence). This CDR3 reads CASSLDSHYGYTF. As DNA, the CDR3 is TGTGCCAGCAGCTTGGACAGCCACTATGGCTACACCTTC.